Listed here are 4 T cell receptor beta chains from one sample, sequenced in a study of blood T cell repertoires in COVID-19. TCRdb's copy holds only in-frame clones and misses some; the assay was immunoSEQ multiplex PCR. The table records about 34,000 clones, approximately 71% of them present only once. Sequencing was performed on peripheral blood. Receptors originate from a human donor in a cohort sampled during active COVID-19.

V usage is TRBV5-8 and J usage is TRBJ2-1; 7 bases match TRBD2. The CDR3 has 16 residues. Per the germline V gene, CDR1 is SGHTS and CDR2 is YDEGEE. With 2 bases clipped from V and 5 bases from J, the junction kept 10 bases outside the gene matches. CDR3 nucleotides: TGTGCCAGCAGCTTCCTACTAGCGCAACGGGACAATGAGCAGTTCTTC. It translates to CASSFLLAQRDNEQFF.

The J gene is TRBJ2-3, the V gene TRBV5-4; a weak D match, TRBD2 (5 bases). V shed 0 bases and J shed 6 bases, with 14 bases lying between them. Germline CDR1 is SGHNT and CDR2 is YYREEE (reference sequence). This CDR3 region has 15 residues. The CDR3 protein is CASSLAGSGYDTQYF. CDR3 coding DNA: TGTGCCAGCAGCTTGGCCGGCAGCGGATACGATACGCAGTATTTT. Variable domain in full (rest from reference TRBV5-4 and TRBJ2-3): ETGVTQSPTHLIKTRGQQVTLRCSSQSGHNTVSWYQQALGQGPQFIFQYYREEENGRGNFPPRFSGLQFPNYSSELNVNALELDDSALYLCASSLAGSGYDTQYFGPGTRLTVL.

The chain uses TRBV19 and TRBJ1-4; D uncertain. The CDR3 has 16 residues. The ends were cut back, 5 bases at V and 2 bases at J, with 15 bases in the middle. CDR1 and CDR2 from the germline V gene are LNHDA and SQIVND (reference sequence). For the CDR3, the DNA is TGTGCCAGTAGTCCACGGGGTCAGGTGACTAATGAAAAACTGTTTTTT. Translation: CASSPRGQVTNEKLFF.

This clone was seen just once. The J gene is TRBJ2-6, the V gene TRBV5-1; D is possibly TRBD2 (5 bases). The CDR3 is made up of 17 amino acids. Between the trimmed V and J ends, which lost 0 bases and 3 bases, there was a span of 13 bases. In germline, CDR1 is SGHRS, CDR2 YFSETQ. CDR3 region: CASSLVAGGGGANVLTF. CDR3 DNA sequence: TGCGCCAGCAGCTTGGTGGCAGGTGGAGGTGGGGCCAACGTCCTGACTTTC.